This T cell receptor (beta chain) was observed in a study of blood T cell repertoires in COVID-19 (dated by TCRdb to 2018 to 2021). In the study overall: Samples covering the acute and convalescent phases of COVID-19 were provided by collaborators in the United States, Italy and Spain. Deeply sampled blood TCRbeta repertoires from subjects exposed to, actively infected with, or recovered from COVID-19 were included in the dataset. Samples came from the ongoing ImmuneRACE study (first 160 participants) plus 1,254 subjects from 6 global collaborators. The repertoires were released in a freely available public database meant as a resource for research on the immune response to SARS-CoV-2. Nearly every sample came with metadata listing a de-identified subject ID, COVID-19 status, age in years and sex. The prospective study material was composed of cDNA or gDNA derived from T cells, B-cell-depleted T cells, or PBMCs. Where available, HLA class I and class II types were obtained from metadata supplied by the sample provider rather than from assay-based typing. What the work shows at the level of the full study, not this receptor alone: The quantity of clinical and demographic metadata differed by source and by participant and was supplied without curation.

Germline trimming amounts to 3 bases on V and 2 bases on J, with 2 as the count of junction bases outside the gene matches. The germline V gene (reference sequence) supplies CDR1 MNHEY and CDR2 SMNVEV. Including the terminal cysteine and phenylalanine, the CDR3 comprises 14 residues. The kept DNA is CDR3 alone, 42 bases in frame from the first base. Enrolling through a virtual design, the prospective study's participants ranged in age from about 18 to 89 years and lived across 20 to 30 United States geographic areas. In the prospective study, participants were assigned to cohorts based on the clinical history participants reported in a screening survey and a study questionnaire. ImmuneRACE Cohort 3 recovered participants were defined by two consecutive negative NP/OP PCR tests, healthcare professional clearance, or symptom resolution. Mobile phlebotomists in the prospective study collected whole blood, serum and a nasopharyngeal or oropharyngeal swab from every participant. Participants in the prospective study had the option to provide additional blood draws and questionnaires over a roughly two-month period. Before DNA extraction, prospective study blood samples were shipped either frozen or at room temperature.

As for this clone: Its antigen is not yet known. Within one base of it there is no much larger clone, and no base qualities were kept.

TCRbeta CDR3 regions were amplified from genomic DNA by means of the immunoSEQ Assay, a bias-controlled multiplex PCR. On the authors' methods: Within the assay, amplification of reference gene primers was used to estimate how many nucleated cells each sample contained. Sequence reads were collapsed and filtered to measure the absolute abundance of every unique TCRbeta CDR3 rearrangement. Productive Simpson clonality was computed per sample as the square root of Simpson's diversity index over productive rearrangements. TCRdb obtained this table from immuneACCESS and retained in-frame rearrangements with V and J assigned. These tables miss some clones; where compared with another copy, unresolved V genes account for less than half of the shortfall, and the remainder is unexplained. The V and J calls and clone size are taken from that table; D and trimming were inferred from the DNA. Within this sample are some 420,000 clones, with 80% to 90% of them counted one time only. 1% to 1.3% of the sample belongs to the ten largest clones.

The chain joins TRBV27 to TRBJ1-2, with 8 bases matching TRBD1. The sequenced sample was PBMCs or T cells enriched from blood (not recorded which). The clonotype was recovered from a man younger than 45 who had recovered from COVID-19. The nucleotide sequence reads as follows: TGTGCCAGCAGTTTCCGGACAGGGAACTATGGCTACACCTTC. It codes for CASSFRTGNYGYTF.